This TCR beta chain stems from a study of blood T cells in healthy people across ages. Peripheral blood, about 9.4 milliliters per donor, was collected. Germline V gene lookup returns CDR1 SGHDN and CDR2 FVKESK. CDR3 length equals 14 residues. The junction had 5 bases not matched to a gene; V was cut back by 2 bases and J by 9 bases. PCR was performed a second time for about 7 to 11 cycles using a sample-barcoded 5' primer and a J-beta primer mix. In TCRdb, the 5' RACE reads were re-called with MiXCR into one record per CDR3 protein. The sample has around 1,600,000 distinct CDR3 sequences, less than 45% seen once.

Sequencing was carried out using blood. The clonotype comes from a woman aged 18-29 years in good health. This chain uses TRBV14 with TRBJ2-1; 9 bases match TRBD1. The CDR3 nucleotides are TGTGCCAGCAGCCAAATCCGGGACAGGGCTGAGCAGTTCTTC. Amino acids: CASSQIRDRAEQFF.